The 13 T cell receptor beta chains below all came from one sample that was sequenced in a study of blood T cell repertoires in COVID-19. The table came from immunoSEQ multiplex PCR; TCRdb's copy has only in-frame clones and leaves some out. The sample contains 30,000 or so clones, 80% to 95% of which appear only once. The sample was peripheral blood. These receptors came from a man in his 70s with active or convalescent COVID-19.

V usage is TRBV10-3 and J usage is TRBJ1-1; 7 bases fit TRBD1. This CDR3 is built from 16 residues. Germline loops: CDR1 ENHRY, CDR2 SYGVKD. The V segment lost 5 bases and the J segment 5 bases; nucleotides outside the gene matches: 14. CDR3 loop: CAISKPIRQGGTEAFF. CDR3 sequence (DNA): TGTGCCATCAGTAAACCAATTAGACAGGGAGGTACTGAAGCTTTCTTT.

The chain is built from TRBV20-1 and TRBJ1-1, with D possibly matching TRBD1 (6 bases). The length of the CDR3 is 14 residues. Germline values: CDR1 DFQATT, CDR2 SNEGSKA (reference sequence). With 3 bases removed from V and 4 bases from J, the gap between germline ends came to 15 bases. CDR3 nucleotides: TGCAGTGCTAGTAGGGTTATAGGGGGCACTGAAGCTTTCTTT. The encoded protein is CSASRVIGGTEAFF.

This clone has only a few counts. The J gene is TRBJ1-1, the V gene TRBV5-1; 8 bases map to TRBD1. Germline V gene data show CDR1 as SGHRS and CDR2 as YFSETQ. Trimming cost V 4 bases and J 2 bases; bases outside gene matches: 7. The CDR3 loop spans 15 amino acids. The CDR3 coding sequence is TGCGCCAGCAGCGGGAGACAGGGGCGAAACACTGAAGCTTTCTTT. It yields the protein CASSGRQGRNTEAFF. Combining the CDR3 with reference TRBV5-1 and TRBJ1-1 gives the whole variable domain KAGVTQTPRYLIKTRGQQVTLSCSPISGHRSVSWYQQTPGQGLQFLFEYFSETQRNKGNFPGRFSGRQFSNSRSEMNVSTLELGDSALYLCASSGRQGRNTEAFFGQGTRLTVV.

V gene TRBV7-9 combines with J gene TRBJ1-4, with D tentatively TRBD1 (6 bases). V was shortened by 4 bases and J by 3 bases, with 18 bases between the two germline ends. CDR3 size: 17 residues. Germline CDR1 reads SEHNR; CDR2 reads FQNEAQ (reference sequence). CDR3 nucleotides: TGTGCCAGCAGCTCACAGCGCGTACAGGGTCCTAATGAAAAACTGTTTTTT. Protein product: CASSSQRVQGPNEKLFF.

The chain recombines TRBV2 with TRBJ1-1, with a possible D match to TRBD1 (6 bases). Germline CDR1 is SNHLY and CDR2 is FYNNEI. Trimming removed 6 bases from V and 3 bases from J, with 11 bases in between. This CDR3 contains 13 residues. The CDR3 loop reads CASSLGGDTEAFF. CDR3 coding DNA: TGTGCCAGCAGCCTAGGGGGAGACACTGAAGCTTTCTTT.

V usage is TRBV28 and J usage is TRBJ1-1, with TRBD1 identical over 11 bases. V shed 3 bases and J 5 bases; nucleotides not matched to a gene: 5. This CDR3 contains 15 residues. Germline values: CDR1 MDHEN, CDR2 SYDVKM. CDR3 loop: CASSFVDRGLTEAFF. CDR3 bases: TGTGCCAGCAGTTTTGTGGACAGGGGGCTTACTGAAGCTTTCTTT.

The V call is TRBV11-2, the J call TRBJ2-7; tentatively, D is TRBD1 (5 bases). Germline CDR1 and CDR2: SGHAT and FQNNGV. V dropped 5 bases and J dropped 0 bases, with 11 bases sitting between them. The CDR3 runs to 14 residues. The CDR3 DNA reads as TGTGCCAGCAGCGCCCGACAGAACTCCTACGAGCAGTACTTC. Translated, it gives CASSARQNSYEQYF.

V usage is TRBV27 and J usage is TRBJ1-2, with D uncertain. From germline, CDR1 is MNHEY and CDR2 SMNVEV (reference sequence). The CDR3 consists of 15 residues. V gave up 0 bases and J gave up 4 bases, with 12 bases separating them. The CDR3 reads CASSLSALWAYGYTF. As DNA, the CDR3 is TGTGCCAGCAGTTTATCGGCCCTTTGGGCCTATGGCTACACCTTC.

This clone was seen just once. The gene calls are TRBV19 and TRBJ1-6; 8 bases line up with TRBD1. After removal of 7 bases from V and 14 bases from J, the junction contained 13 bases not matched to a gene. Germline CDR1 LNHDA, CDR2 SQIVND (reference sequence). The CDR3 is 14 residues long. CDR3 protein: CASTRGTGAFTLHF. CDR3 DNA: TGTGCCAGTACTCGCGGGACAGGCGCCTTCACCCTCCACTTT.

The sample holds one count of this clone. J is TRBJ2-5 and V is TRBV10-1; D is undetermined. V was pared by 4 bases and J by 4 bases, with 10 bases between. There are 13 residues in the CDR3. The germline CDR1 and CDR2 sequences are WNHNN and SYGVQD (reference sequence). CDR3 protein: CASSARHGETQYF. Here the CDR3 DNA reads TGCGCCAGCAGTGCGCGACATGGAGAGACCCAGTACTTC.

The chain employs TRBV27 and TRBJ1-4; TRBD1 might be the D (5 bases). Germline V gene data show CDR1 as MNHEY and CDR2 as SMNVEV (reference sequence). The CDR3 runs to 17 residues. Trimming removed 0 bases at V and 7 bases at J, with 18 bases between. The CDR3 loop reads CASSLSYTGTGGEKLFF. The CDR3 DNA reads as TGTGCCAGCAGTTTATCGTACACCGGGACTGGAGGTGAAAAACTGTTTTTT.

This clone appeared once. The rearrangement joins TRBV7-9 to TRBJ1-2; 11 nucleotides agree with TRBD1. The CDR3 spans 14 residues. V dropped 5 bases and J dropped 5; count of bases not matched to a gene: 4. Germline CDR1 and CDR2: SEHNR and FQNEAQ (reference sequence). Written as DNA, the CDR3 is TGTGCCAGCAGCCGCGGGACAGGGGGTTATGGCTACACCTTC. Translating it yields CASSRGTGGYGYTF.

This chain joins TRBV9 and TRBJ1-2; maybe TRBD1 (6 bases). Germline assignment: CDR1 SGDLS and CDR2 YYNGEE. The V end was cut by 2 bases, the J end by 8 bases, with 16 bases between. This CDR3 spans 14 amino acids. The CDR3 DNA is TGTGCCAGCAGCGTGGGACACTGGAGTCCGGGCTACACCTTC. This codes for CASSVGHWSPGYTF. Full variable domain (missing parts from reference TRBV9 and TRBJ1-2): DSGVTQTPKHLITATGQRVTLRCSPRSGDLSVYWYQQSLDQGLQFLIQYYNGEERAKGNILERFSAQQFPDLHSELNLSSLELGDSALYFCASSVGHWSPGYTFGSGTRLTVV.